A single sample gave rise to the 4 T cell receptor beta chains below, sequenced in a study of blood T cell repertoires in COVID-19. Sequencing used immunoSEQ multiplex PCR; TCRdb keeps in-frame clones, though not all of them. The data show fewer than 250,000 clones, around four fifths seen once. Sequenced sample: peripheral blood. These receptors were collected from a man aged 50-60 years with active or convalescent COVID-19.

V gene TRBV20-1 combines with J gene TRBJ2-7; perhaps TRBD1 as D (5 bases). Between the trimmed V and J ends, which lost 3 bases and 4 bases, there was a span of 7 bases. CDR3 length: 11 residues. Germline V gives CDR1 DFQATT, CDR2 SNEGSKA (reference sequence). The CDR3: CSARDIYEQYF. The CDR3 bases are TGCAGTGCTAGGGACATTTACGAGCAGTACTTC.

V is TRBV7-6 and J is TRBJ1-4; 7 bases align to TRBD1. CDR1 is SGHVS, CDR2 FNYEAQ, per germline. With V trimmed by 5 bases and J by 8 bases, 11 bases remained unmatched. The CDR3 loop spans 15 amino acids. The CDR3 region has the DNA TGTGCCAGCAGCCTCGCGACAGGGTCGCTCGAAAAACTGTTTTTT. Its translation: CASSLATGSLEKLFF.

The chain employs TRBV5-4 and TRBJ2-3; 7 bases align to TRBD1. The length of the CDR3 is 14 residues. Germline CDR1 SGHNT, CDR2 YYREEE (reference sequence). V trimming: 3 bases; J trimming: 6 bases; junction bases outside the gene matches: 7. Here the CDR3 reads CASSSKQGQDTQYF. The CDR3 bases are TGTGCCAGCAGCTCAAAACAGGGGCAGGATACGCAGTATTTT.

The chain links TRBV24-1 to TRBJ2-1, with 8 bases identical to TRBD1. From germline, CDR1 is KGHDR and CDR2 SFDVKD. CDR3 length: 16 residues. With V trimmed by 4 bases and J by 6 bases, 10 bases remained unmatched. DNA for the CDR3: TGTGCCACCAGTGACCCCACCGGGACAGGCCCCAATGAGCAGTTCTTC. Translating gives CATSDPTGTGPNEQFF.